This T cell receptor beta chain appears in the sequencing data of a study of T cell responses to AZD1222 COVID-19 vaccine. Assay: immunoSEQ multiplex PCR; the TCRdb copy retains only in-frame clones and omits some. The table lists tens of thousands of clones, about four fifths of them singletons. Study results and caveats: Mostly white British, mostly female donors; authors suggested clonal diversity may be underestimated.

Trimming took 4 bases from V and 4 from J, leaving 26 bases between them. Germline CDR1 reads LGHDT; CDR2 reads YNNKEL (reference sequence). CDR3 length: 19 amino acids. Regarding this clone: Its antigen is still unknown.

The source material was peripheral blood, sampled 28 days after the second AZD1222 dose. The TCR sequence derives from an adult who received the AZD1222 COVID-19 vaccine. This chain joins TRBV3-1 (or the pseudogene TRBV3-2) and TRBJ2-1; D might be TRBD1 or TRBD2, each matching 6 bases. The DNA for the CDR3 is TGTGCCAGCAGCCCCCGGTTGGGGGGCCTAAGGCCCAGTTACAATGAGCAGTTCTTC. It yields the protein CASSPRLGGLRPSYNEQFF.